The 25 T cell receptor beta chains in this list originate from one sample, sequenced in a study of blood T cell repertoires in COVID-19 (dated by TCRdb to 2020 to 2021). Libraries were prepared through the immunoSEQ multiplex PCR assay. TCRdb carries this immuneACCESS record with in-frame sequences only. Its versions omit some clonotypes, under half of them owing to an unresolved V gene in the studies checked, with the rest unexplained. The sample contains approximately 350,000 clones, approximately 82% of them found a single time. The ten largest account for 2.5% to 3% of the sample. Sequencing was carried out using peripheral blood. The origin of the receptors is a man aged 25-40 years with active or convalescent COVID-19.

CDR3 sequence reads: CGLLAAGDYEQYF. As DNA, the CDR3 is TGTGGATTACTAGCGGCAGGAGACTACGAGCAGTACTTC. The chain recombines TRBV30 with TRBJ2-7, with TRBD2 identical over 8 bases. The CDR3 has 13 residues. Germline CDR1 is GTSNPN and CDR2 is SVGIG (reference sequence).

The rearrangement uses TRBV15 and TRBJ1-1; D perhaps matches TRBD1 (5 bases). V was pared by 5 bases and J by 1 base, with 14 bases between. The CDR3 is 15 amino acids. The V gene's germline CDR1 is LNHNV and CDR2 YYDKDF (reference sequence). The chain's CDR3 is CATSGGDVPNTEAFF. The DNA for the CDR3 is TGTGCCACCAGCGGGGGGGACGTACCGAACACTGAAGCTTTCTTT.

The gene calls are TRBV9 and TRBJ2-7; the D gene is possibly TRBD2 (5 bases). Trimming left V 0 bases short and J 1 base short, with 11 bases between. The CDR3 has 15 amino acids. CDR1 and CDR2 from the germline V gene are SGDLS and YYNGEE. The CDR3 protein is CASSVAAGMSYEQYF. The DNA for the CDR3 is TGTGCCAGCAGCGTAGCGGCGGGTATGTCCTACGAGCAGTACTTC. Full variable domain (outside the CDR3, taken from reference TRBV9 and TRBJ2-7): DSGVTQTPKHLITATGQRVTLRCSPRSGDLSVYWYQQSLDQGLQFLIQYYNGEERAKGNILERFSAQQFPDLHSELNLSSLELGDSALYFCASSVAAGMSYEQYFGPGTRLTVT.

Only one count was recorded for this clone. Other DNA sequences in this specimen translate into the identical CDR3. The gene calls are TRBV27 and TRBJ2-7; TRBD2 is a possible D gene (6 bases). From germline, CDR1 is MNHEY and CDR2 SMNVEV (reference sequence). V was cut by 5 bases and J by 3 bases, with 11 bases left in between. CDR3 length: 13 amino acids. CDR3 sequence (DNA): TGTGCCAGCAGTCGACTAGGCGGCTACGAGCAGTACTTC. It codes for CASSRLGGYEQYF.

The V gene is TRBV6-5, the J gene TRBJ1-1, with D uncertain. The germline V gene encodes CDR1 MNHEY and CDR2 SVGAGI. V gave up 7 bases and J gave up 3 bases, with 9 bases separating them. This CDR3 has 12 residues. In DNA, the CDR3 is TGTGCCAGCACTCCGCGGGACACTGAAGCTTTCTTT. It codes for CASTPRDTEAFF.

The rearrangement uses TRBV9 and TRBJ1-3; D unresolved. The V end lost 0 bases, the J end lost 5 bases, and 12 bases lay between the germline ends. Germline CDR1 is SGDLS and CDR2 is YYNGEE. CDR3 length equals 15 residues. Here the CDR3 DNA reads TGTGCCAGCAGCGTAGACGGGAGAGGGAGAAACACCATATATTTT. This sequence encodes CASSVDGRGRNTIYF.

The chain has TRBV6-2 or TRBV6-3 and TRBJ1-2, with 9 nucleotides matching TRBD1. This CDR3 is 13 amino acids long. The germline V gene encodes CDR1 MNHEY and CDR2 SVGEGT. The ends lost 6 bases at V and 5 bases at J; junction bases unmatched: 4. The DNA for the CDR3 is TGTGCCAGCAGCCAGACAGGGGGTTATGGCTACACCTTC. The encoded protein is CASSQTGGYGYTF.

The chain links TRBV6-2 or TRBV6-3 to TRBJ1-5, with D perhaps TRBD1 (5 bases). The CDR3 is 16 amino acids. The germline gives CDR1 MNHEY, CDR2 SVGEGT. The germline V and J ends were trimmed by 6 bases and 1 base, with 16 bases remaining between them. Here the CDR3 reads CASSPLPGNSNQPQHF. CDR3 in DNA: TGTGCCAGCAGCCCTCTACCAGGGAACAGCAATCAGCCCCAGCATTTT.

A note on this clone: Other DNA sequences in this sample translate to the same CDR3. The rearrangement uses TRBV4-3 and TRBJ2-1; 9 positions match TRBD2. V shed 0 bases and J 3 bases; nucleotides not matched to a gene: 3. This CDR3 is built from 16 residues. Germline lookup yields CDR1 LGHNA and CDR2 YSLEER. DNA of the CDR3: TGCGCCAGCAGCCAAGAAGCGGGAGGCGTCTACAATGAGCAGTTCTTC. Its protein is CASSQEAGGVYNEQFF.

The V and J genes are TRBV11-1 and TRBJ1-4; no definite D call. Trimming shortened V by 3 bases and J by 7 bases, and 15 bases separated the two germline ends. The CDR3 is 15 amino acids. Germline lookup yields CDR1 SGHAT and CDR2 FQDESV (reference sequence). CDR3 residues: CASSFVPGSGEKLFF. The DNA of the CDR3 is TGTGCCAGCAGCTTTGTTCCCGGGTCGGGTGAAAAACTGTTTTTT.

The genes are TRBV30 and TRBJ2-1; 8 bases are a match to TRBD2. CDR1 and CDR2 from the germline V gene are GTSNPN and SVGIG (reference sequence). The CDR3 has 18 amino acids. The V segment lost 1 base and the J segment 4 bases; nucleotides outside the gene matches: 15. The CDR3 nucleotides read TGTGCCTGGAGTGGTCCCTCTCTCGCGGGAGGAAGGTACAATGAGCAGTTCTTC. As protein: CAWSGPSLAGGRYNEQFF. The full variable domain, rest sourced from reference TRBV30 and TRBJ2-1, is SQTIHQWPATLVQPVGSPLSLECTVEGTSNPNLYWYRQAAGRGLQLLFYSVGIGQISSEVPQNLSASRPQDRQFILSSKKLLLSDSGFYLCAWSGPSLAGGRYNEQFFGPGTRLTVL.

The chain couples TRBV11-2 to TRBJ2-7; 10 positions agree with TRBD1. V dropped 4 bases and J dropped 4; count of bases not matched to a gene: 7. Germline V CDR1 and CDR2: SGHAT, FQNNGV. The CDR3 is 15 amino acids. The CDR3 protein is CASSSVRTGGYEQYF. CDR3 in DNA: TGTGCCAGCAGCTCCGTCCGGACAGGGGGTTACGAGCAGTACTTC.

This rearrangement joins TRBV12-3 or TRBV12-4 to TRBJ1-5; D not certain. V was pared by 6 bases and J by 3 bases, with 6 bases between. The CDR3 totals 12 residues. In nucleotides, the CDR3 is TGTGCCAGCAGCAACTTCAATCAGCCCCAGCATTTT. As protein: CASSNFNQPQHF.

The rearrangement uses TRBV6-5 and TRBJ2-2; no definite D call. There are 12 residues in the CDR3. CDR1 is MNHEY, CDR2 SVGAGI, per germline. Trimming shortened V by 6 bases and J by 8 bases, and 10 bases separated the two germline ends. The CDR3 loop reads CASSLVRGELFF. CDR3 nucleotides: TGTGCCAGCAGCCTAGTACGTGGGGAGCTGTTTTTT.

The chain is built from TRBV7-9 and TRBJ1-2; 9 nucleotides match TRBD1. Germline assignment: CDR1 SEHNR and CDR2 FQNEAQ (reference sequence). V was pared by 1 base and J by 1 base, with 7 bases of the junction left unmatched. The CDR3 contains 17 residues. The CDR3 protein is CASSLDRGLVLNYGYTF. Here the CDR3 DNA reads TGTGCCAGCAGCTTAGACAGGGGGCTTGTTCTTAACTATGGCTACACCTTC.

This chain uses TRBV11-3 with TRBJ2-3; D not certain. V lost 1 base and J lost 2, with 10 bases in between. The CDR3 extends over 15 amino acids. Germline values: CDR1 SGHNT, CDR2 YENEEA. The CDR3 region is CASSLVSSPTDTQYF. In nucleotides, the CDR3 is TGTGCCAGCAGCTTAGTTTCCTCTCCCACAGATACGCAGTATTTT. Supplemented by reference TRBV11-3 and TRBJ2-3, the full variable domain reads EAGVVQSPRYKIIEKKQPVAFWCNPISGHNTLYWYLQNLGQGPELLIRYENEEAVDDSQLPKDRFSAERLKGVDSTLKIQPAELGDSAVYLCASSLVSSPTDTQYFGPGTRLTVL.

This clone has just a few counts. The J gene is TRBJ2-7, the V gene TRBV28, with 15 bases identical to TRBD2. V lost 8 bases to trimming and J lost 6 bases; unmatched junction nucleotides: 2. Germline assignment: CDR1 MDHEN and CDR2 SYDVKM. The CDR3 has 13 amino acids. CDR3 residues: CASLGLAGGEQYF. CDR3 nucleotide sequence: TGTGCCAGCTTGGGACTAGCGGGAGGCGAGCAGTACTTC. The full variable domain, completed using reference TRBV28 and TRBJ2-7, is DVKVTQSSRYLVKRTGEKVFLECVQDMDHENMFWYRQDPGLGLRLIYFSYDVKMKEKGDIPEGYSVSREKKERFSLILESASTNQTSMYLCASLGLAGGEQYFGPGTRLTVT.

CDR3 region: CASSLSVGTEAFF. The CDR3 DNA reads TGTGCCAGCAGCTTATCGGTCGGCACTGAAGCTTTCTTT. The gene calls are TRBV7-2 and TRBJ1-1; D is unresolved. V shed 2 bases and J shed 4 bases, with 8 bases lying between them. Germline CDR1 reads SGHTA; CDR2 reads FQGNSA. CDR3 length: 13 residues.

J is TRBJ2-5 and V is TRBV2; no clear D. CDR1 and CDR2 from the germline V gene are SNHLY and FYNNEI. V was shortened by 4 bases and J by 1 base, with 7 bases between the two germline ends. CDR3 length: 13 residues. Here the CDR3 reads CASSARVQETQYF. The CDR3, as DNA: TGTGCCAGCAGTGCCCGGGTCCAAGAGACCCAGTACTTC. The full variable domain, rest sourced from reference TRBV2 and TRBJ2-5, is EPEVTQTPSHQVTQMGQEVILRCVPISNHLYFYWYRQILGQKVEFLVSFYNNEISEKSEIFDDQFSVERPDGSNFTLKIRSTKLEDSAMYFCASSARVQETQYFGPGTRLLVL.

CDR3 region: CASSLISLNSPLHF. CDR3 coding DNA: TGTGCCAGCAGCTTAATCTCCCTGAATTCACCCCTCCACTTT. The genes are TRBV7-3 and TRBJ1-6, with D unclear. This CDR3 contains 14 residues. Germline V gene data show CDR1 as SGHTA and CDR2 as FQGTGA. V lost 1 base and J lost 7, with 8 bases in between.

The V and J genes are TRBV5-1 and TRBJ2-3, with D possibly TRBD2 on 7 matching bases. Per germline, CDR1 SGHRS and CDR2 YFSETQ. This CDR3 region has 16 residues. Trimming shortened V by 4 bases and J by 2 bases, and 17 bases separated the two germline ends. CDR3 amino acids: CASSIHGGGLTDTQYF. The DNA of the CDR3 is TGCGCCAGCAGCATTCATGGCGGGGGCCTCACAGATACGCAGTATTTT.

This rearrangement joins TRBV28 to TRBJ1-3; TRBD1 aligns across 11 bases. The ends lost 6 bases at V and 1 base at J; junction bases unmatched: 11. This CDR3 region has 18 residues. CDR1 and CDR2 (germline): MDHEN, SYDVKM. DNA for the CDR3: TGTGCCAGCAGCCATCGAGGACAGGGGGCCGTTTCTGGAAACACCATATATTTT. It codes for CASSHRGQGAVSGNTIYF. Together with reference TRBV28 and TRBJ1-3, the CDR3 gives the full variable domain: DVKVTQSSRYLVKRTGEKVFLECVQDMDHENMFWYRQDPGLGLRLIYFSYDVKMKEKGDIPEGYSVSREKKERFSLILESASTNQTSMYLCASSHRGQGAVSGNTIYFGEGSWLTVV.

The table lists this clone with a few counts. CDR3 DNA: TGTGCCAGCAGCCACCGGGACAGGGGGATTCGGGACACCATATATTTT. Translated: CASSHRDRGIRDTIYF. V gene TRBV7-9 combines with J gene TRBJ1-3; 11 bases map to TRBD1. Looked up from germline, CDR1 is SEHNR and CDR2 is FQNEAQ (reference sequence). Unmatched junction bases numbered 11, after V lost 5 bases and J lost 8 bases. The CDR3 totals 16 residues.

The chain uses TRBV7-2 and TRBJ2-7; D may be TRBD2 (5 bases). With 3 bases removed from V and 2 bases from J, the gap between germline ends came to 11 bases. The CDR3 is 14 residues long. In germline, CDR1 is SGHTA, CDR2 FQGNSA. CDR3 region: CASSLATSTYEQYF. CDR3 in DNA: TGTGCCAGCAGCTTGGCAACTAGTACCTACGAGCAGTACTTC. Full variable domain (outside the CDR3, taken from reference TRBV7-2 and TRBJ2-7): GAGVSQSPSNKVTEKGKDVELRCDPISGHTALYWYRQSLGQGLEFLIYFQGNSAPDKSGLPSDRFSAERTGGSVSTLTIQRTQQEDSAVYLCASSLATSTYEQYFGPGTRLTVT.

The chain links TRBV7-3 to TRBJ2-5; TRBD1 aligns across 10 bases. Trimming removed 5 bases from V and 2 bases from J; junction bases left unmatched: 5. The CDR3 is 15 amino acids. Germline V CDR1 and CDR2: SGHTA, FQGTGA. The CDR3 here is CASSQTGGWQETQYF. For the CDR3, the DNA is TGTGCCAGCAGCCAGACAGGGGGCTGGCAAGAGACCCAGTACTTC.